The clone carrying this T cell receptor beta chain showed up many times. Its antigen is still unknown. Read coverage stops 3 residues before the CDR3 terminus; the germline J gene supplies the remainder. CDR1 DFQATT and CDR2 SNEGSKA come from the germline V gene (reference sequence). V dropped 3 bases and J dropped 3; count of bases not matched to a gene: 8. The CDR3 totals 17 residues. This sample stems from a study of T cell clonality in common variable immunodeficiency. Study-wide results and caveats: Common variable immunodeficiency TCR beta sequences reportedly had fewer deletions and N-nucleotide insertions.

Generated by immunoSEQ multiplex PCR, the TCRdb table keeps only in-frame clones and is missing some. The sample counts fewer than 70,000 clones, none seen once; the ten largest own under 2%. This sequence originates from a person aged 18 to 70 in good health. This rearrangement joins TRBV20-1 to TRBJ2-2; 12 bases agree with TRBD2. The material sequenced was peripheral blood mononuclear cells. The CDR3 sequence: CSASPPSGRGDTGELFF. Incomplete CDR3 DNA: TGCAGTGCTAGCCCCCCTAGCGGGAGGGGGGACACCGGGGAG.